These T cell receptor beta chains were read from a single sample in a study of blood T cell repertoires in COVID-19. Only in-frame clones appear in the TCRdb table, and some are missing; sequencing was by immunoSEQ multiplex PCR. Of roughly 100,000 clones listed, around 90% are singletons. Sequenced input: peripheral blood. These receptors were obtained from a man aged 50-59 years with active or convalescent COVID-19. The CDR3 runs from the conserved cysteine through the conserved F or W. The D gene is left open where the match is weak. Part of the rows lack a size; the others show once, few, many or a class for expanded clones.

clone size: .; V gene: TRBV11-2; J gene: TRBJ1-2; D gene: .; CDR3 protein: CASSLGAGQGYTF; CDR3 DNA: TGTGCCAGCAGCTTAGGTGCAGGGCAGGGCTACACCTTC
clone size: .; V gene: TRBV19; J gene: TRBJ2-1; D gene: .; CDR3 protein: CASSPVQGFYNEQFF; CDR3 DNA: TGTGCCAGTAGCCCCGTTCAGGGGTTCTACAATGAGCAGTTCTTC
clone size: .; V gene: TRBV2; J gene: TRBJ2-1; D gene: .; CDR3 protein: CASSEGNSPNEQFF; CDR3 DNA: TGTGCCAGCAGTGAAGGGAACAGCCCCAATGAGCAGTTCTTC
clone size: .; V gene: TRBV6-4; J gene: TRBJ2-1; D gene: .; CDR3 protein: CASSFLEDNEQFF; CDR3 DNA: TGTGCCAGCAGTTTTCTGGAGGACAATGAGCAGTTCTTC
clone size: .; V gene: TRBV9; J gene: TRBJ2-1; D gene: .; CDR3 protein: CASSVVAETSNNEQFF; CDR3 DNA: TGTGCCAGCAGCGTAGTAGCAGAGACTAGTAACAATGAGCAGTTCTTC
clone size: .; V gene: TRBV11-3; J gene: TRBJ2-7; D gene: .; CDR3 protein: CASSLGVNRDEQYF; CDR3 DNA: TGTGCCAGCAGCTTGGGGGTCAACAGGGACGAGCAGTACTTC
clone size: .; V gene: TRBV19; J gene: TRBJ1-1; D gene: TRBD1; CDR3 protein: CASTRTGQNTEAFF; CDR3 DNA: TGTGCCAGTACCCGGACAGGCCAGAACACTGAAGCTTTCTTT
clone size: .; V gene: TRBV5-5; J gene: TRBJ2-1; D gene: .; CDR3 protein: CASSLGDSYNEQFF; CDR3 DNA: TGTGCCAGCAGCCTAGGGGATTCCTACAATGAGCAGTTCTTC
clone size: .; V gene: TRBV2; J gene: TRBJ2-2; D gene: .; CDR3 protein: CASKEDTTGELFF; CDR3 DNA: TGTGCCAGCAAAGAGGATACGACCGGGGAGCTGTTTTTT
clone size: .; V gene: TRBV19; J gene: TRBJ2-1; D gene: .; CDR3 protein: CASSTRAHSYNEQFF; CDR3 DNA: TGTGCCAGTAGTACCAGGGCCCACTCCTACAATGAGCAGTTCTTC
clone size: .; V gene: TRBV21-1; J gene: TRBJ2-3; D gene: .; CDR3 protein: CASSQGTSRSRADTQYF; CDR3 DNA: TGTGCCAGCAGCCAAGGGACTAGCCGCTCACGGGCAGATACGCAGTATTTT
clone size: .; V gene: TRBV7-8; J gene: TRBJ1-6; D gene: TRBD1; CDR3 protein: CASSLGTGSSPLHF; CDR3 DNA: TGTGCCAGCAGCTTAGGGACAGGGAGTTCACCCCTCCACTTT
clone size: .; V gene: TRBV5-1; J gene: TRBJ2-1; D gene: TRBD1; CDR3 protein: CASRKGQGASNEQFF; CDR3 DNA: TGCGCCAGCAGAAAAGGACAGGGGGCGAGTAATGAGCAGTTCTTC
clone size: .; V gene: TRBV9; J gene: TRBJ1-6; D gene: TRBD1; CDR3 protein: CASSVDSGQGYWSPLHF; CDR3 DNA: TGTGCCAGCAGCGTAGACTCCGGACAGGGGTATTGGTCACCCCTCCACTTT
clone size: .; V gene: TRBV29-1; J gene: TRBJ2-3; D gene: TRBD2; CDR3 protein: CSVRAGGSTDTQYF; CDR3 DNA: TGCAGCGTTAGGGCGGGGGGGTCGACAGATACGCAGTATTTT
clone size: few; V gene: TRBV6-2/TRBV6-3; J gene: TRBJ2-7; D gene: TRBD1; CDR3 protein: CASSDKGTGGHEQYF; CDR3 DNA: TGTGCCAGCAGTGACAAAGGGACAGGGGGCCACGAGCAGTACTTC
clone size: .; V gene: TRBV5-6; J gene: TRBJ2-5; D gene: TRBD1; CDR3 protein: CASSLPGQGYQETQYF; CDR3 DNA: TGTGCCAGCAGCTTGCCCGGACAGGGGTACCAAGAGACCCAGTACTTC
clone size: .; V gene: TRBV24-1; J gene: TRBJ1-3; D gene: TRBD1; CDR3 protein: CATSDSGTGGDTIYF; CDR3 DNA: TGTGCCACCAGTGACTCCGGGACAGGGGGGGACACCATATATTTT
clone size: .; V gene: TRBV12-3/TRBV12-4; J gene: TRBJ1-2; D gene: .; CDR3 protein: CASSFGGYGYTF; CDR3 DNA: TGTGCCAGCAGTTTCGGGGGATATGGCTACACCTTC
clone size: .; V gene: TRBV5-6; J gene: TRBJ2-3; D gene: .; CDR3 protein: CASSSGQPGDTQYF; CDR3 DNA: TGTGCCAGCAGTTCAGGACAGCCGGGGGATACGCAGTATTTT
clone size: .; V gene: TRBV30; J gene: TRBJ1-2; D gene: .; CDR3 protein: CAWSGVGGYTF; CDR3 DNA: TGTGCCTGGAGTGGTGTGGGCGGCTACACCTTC
clone size: .; V gene: TRBV3-1/TRBV3-2; J gene: TRBJ1-1; D gene: .; CDR3 protein: CASSQENRVGTEAFF; CDR3 DNA: TGTGCCAGCAGCCAAGAAAACAGGGTTGGGACTGAAGCTTTCTTT
clone size: .; V gene: TRBV7-9; J gene: TRBJ2-2; D gene: TRBD1; CDR3 protein: CASSFGTANTGELFF; CDR3 DNA: TGTGCCAGCAGCTTCGGGACAGCGAACACCGGGGAGCTGTTTTTT
clone size: .; V gene: TRBV3-1/TRBV3-2; J gene: TRBJ1-1; D gene: TRBD1; CDR3 protein: CASSSTGPEAFF; CDR3 DNA: TGTGCCAGCAGCTCGACAGGGCCCGAAGCTTTCTTT
clone size: .; V gene: TRBV2; J gene: TRBJ2-6; D gene: TRBD1; CDR3 protein: CASSVPGQPFAAGANVLTF; CDR3 DNA: TGTGCCAGCAGCGTCCCGGGACAGCCCTTTGCGGCCGGGGCCAACGTCCTGACTTTC
clone size: once; V gene: TRBV18; J gene: TRBJ2-1; D gene: .; CDR3 protein: CASSPPMGQYNEQFF; CDR3 DNA: TGTGCCAGCTCACCACCTATGGGACAATACAATGAGCAGTTCTTC
clone size: .; V gene: TRBV28; J gene: TRBJ2-3; D gene: .; CDR3 protein: CASSWAGAAATQYF; CDR3 DNA: TGTGCCAGCAGTTGGGCAGGGGCGGCGGCTACGCAGTATTTT